This TCR beta chain originates from a study of T cell responses to AZD1222 COVID-19 vaccine. Study conclusions and caveats: Variant regions that are unmutated are reportedly the target of nearly half of spike-specific TCRs.

The V gene end was trimmed by 2 bases and the J gene end by 2 bases; junction bases not matched to a gene: 4. Germline CDR1 and CDR2: MDHEN and SYDVKM. CDR3 size: 15 residues. The assay was immunoSEQ multiplex PCR, and TCRdb's table has in-frame clones only and misses some. The table includes around 120,000 clones, approximately 90% detected once. As regards this clone: Its antigen is unknown.

V and J are TRBV28 and TRBJ2-7, with 9 bases fitting TRBD2. Sequenced material: peripheral blood, taken on day 0 of AZD1222 vaccination. The receptor was derived from an adult in good health. CDR3 sequence: CASSLISSGTYEQYF. CDR3 DNA sequence: TGTGCCAGCAGTTTAATCTCTAGCGGGACCTACGAGCAGTACTTC.